This is a list of T cell receptor beta chains from one sample in a study of T cell repertoires in cytomegalovirus infection. TCRdb fed the reads into MiXCR, producing one record per CDR3 protein. The table shows more than 200,000 distinct CDR3 sequences, with approximately 9% occurring only once. Sequenced sample: PBMCs. These receptors were obtained from a human donor in good health (CMV status not recorded). Some clones in this sample may be carry-over from other donors' samples. The CDR3 runs from the conserved cysteine through the conserved F or W. Some rows mark clone size as missing; the rest say once, few, many or name a class of expanded clone.

cdr3_aa: CSASPANGPGELFF
clone_size: few
j_call: TRBJ2-2
v_call: TRBV20-1

cdr3_aa: CASSLYNGLAGPDTQYF
clone_size: many
j_call: TRBJ2-3
v_call: TRBV7-2

cdr3_aa: CASLSTGGTEAFF
clone_size: many
j_call: TRBJ1-1
v_call: TRBV7-7

cdr3_aa: CASSSRSSYNEQFF
clone_size: many
j_call: TRBJ2-1
v_call: TRBV19

cdr3_aa: CASSYNLGDQPQHF
clone_size: few
j_call: TRBJ1-5
v_call: TRBV6-2/TRBV6-3

cdr3_aa: CASSLERAGSYNSPLHF
clone_size: many
j_call: TRBJ1-6
v_call: TRBV7-2

cdr3_aa: CASSQDLMRATEAFF
clone_size: few
j_call: TRBJ1-1
v_call: TRBV14

cdr3_aa: CASSPIGYEQFF
clone_size: few
j_call: TRBJ2-1
v_call: TRBV7-2

cdr3_aa: CASREGGLYEQYF
clone_size: .
j_call: TRBJ2-7
v_call: TRBV10-3

cdr3_aa: CSADVMVAPTEAFF
clone_size: few
j_call: TRBJ1-1
v_call: TRBV29-1

cdr3_aa: CASSLNRAPYEQYF
clone_size: .
j_call: TRBJ2-7
v_call: TRBV7-8

cdr3_aa: CASSFTGASQPQHF
clone_size: many
j_call: TRBJ1-5
v_call: TRBV28

cdr3_aa: CASSLIMGAGGNQPQHF
clone_size: few
j_call: TRBJ1-5
v_call: TRBV12-3/TRBV12-4

cdr3_aa: CASSFWGQNFLNEKLFF
clone_size: many
j_call: TRBJ1-4
v_call: TRBV7-8

cdr3_aa: CASKLSGANVLTF
clone_size: many
j_call: TRBJ2-6
v_call: TRBV7-6

cdr3_aa: CASSPKWRGGGNEQFF
clone_size: many
j_call: TRBJ2-1
v_call: TRBV7-2

cdr3_aa: CASSQDGTSGTGELFF
clone_size: few
j_call: TRBJ2-2
v_call: TRBV4-3

cdr3_aa: CSAASDNYEQYF
clone_size: many
j_call: TRBJ2-7
v_call: TRBV20-1

cdr3_aa: CASRRTVMNTEAFF
clone_size: .
j_call: TRBJ1-1
v_call: TRBV2

cdr3_aa: CASSPTGGSNTEAFF
clone_size: many
j_call: TRBJ1-1
v_call: TRBV18

cdr3_aa: CASSPEGPGRANTGELFF
clone_size: few
j_call: TRBJ2-2
v_call: TRBV4-3

cdr3_aa: CASSQDGAMAGELFF
clone_size: few
j_call: TRBJ2-2
v_call: TRBV4-3

cdr3_aa: CASSYSLGTQWTFF
clone_size: few
j_call: TRBJ1-1
v_call: TRBV6-5

cdr3_aa: CASSYSALRNEQFF
clone_size: many
j_call: TRBJ2-1
v_call: TRBV6-5

cdr3_aa: CASRISDRYQPQHF
clone_size: many
j_call: TRBJ1-5
v_call: TRBV28

cdr3_aa: CASNPGLPRGTEAFF
clone_size: .
j_call: TRBJ1-1
v_call: TRBV19

cdr3_aa: CSAILRGEKLFF
clone_size: few
j_call: TRBJ1-4
v_call: TRBV20-1

cdr3_aa: CSVLRQGASNEQFF
clone_size: .
j_call: TRBJ2-1
v_call: TRBV29-1

cdr3_aa: CASSQLSMFF
clone_size: many
j_call: TRBJ2-1
v_call: TRBV7-2

cdr3_aa: CASTPRGLGHEQFF
clone_size: many
j_call: TRBJ2-1
v_call: TRBV7-2

cdr3_aa: CASIGRADYEQYF
clone_size: few
j_call: TRBJ2-7
v_call: TRBV2

cdr3_aa: CASSLQQGGGTEAFF
clone_size: few
j_call: TRBJ1-1
v_call: TRBV11-2

cdr3_aa: CASSQEIATGMKPQHF
clone_size: many
j_call: TRBJ1-5
v_call: TRBV4-1

cdr3_aa: CASSFRQGYEQYF
clone_size: .
j_call: TRBJ2-7
v_call: TRBV27

cdr3_aa: CASRVGGRNTEAFF
clone_size: many
j_call: TRBJ1-1
v_call: TRBV6-6

cdr3_aa: CASSYGGAYEQYF
clone_size: many
j_call: TRBJ2-7
v_call: TRBV7-8

cdr3_aa: CASSWRGLGQPQHF
clone_size: many
j_call: TRBJ1-5
v_call: TRBV12-3/TRBV12-4

cdr3_aa: CASSSTGQPNTEAFF
clone_size: many
j_call: TRBJ1-1
v_call: TRBV12-3/TRBV12-4

cdr3_aa: CASSQDAGGNNSPLHF
clone_size: many
j_call: TRBJ1-6
v_call: TRBV4-3

cdr3_aa: CASRQAGGPHEQYF
clone_size: few
j_call: TRBJ2-7
v_call: TRBV6-2/TRBV6-3

cdr3_aa: CSAPGTGGSWTGNTIYF
clone_size: few
j_call: TRBJ1-3
v_call: TRBV20-1

cdr3_aa: CASFPGRVDTEAFF
clone_size: many
j_call: TRBJ1-1
v_call: TRBV19

cdr3_aa: CASSPAGTRNQPQHF
clone_size: many
j_call: TRBJ1-5
v_call: TRBV7-8

cdr3_aa: CASSNRGSNEQFF
clone_size: few
j_call: TRBJ2-1
v_call: TRBV11-2

cdr3_aa: CASSFGTGKIYEQYF
clone_size: many
j_call: TRBJ2-7
v_call: TRBV12-3/TRBV12-4

cdr3_aa: CSAPTREISSPLHF
clone_size: .
j_call: TRBJ1-6
v_call: TRBV20-1

cdr3_aa: CASKVAGNTIYF
clone_size: many
j_call: TRBJ1-3
v_call: TRBV2

cdr3_aa: CASSRTGGDEKLFF
clone_size: many
j_call: TRBJ1-4
v_call: TRBV28

cdr3_aa: CASSLGAGQAPNGYTF
clone_size: many
j_call: TRBJ1-2
v_call: TRBV7-2

cdr3_aa: CASSLKKNTEAFF
clone_size: many
j_call: TRBJ1-1
v_call: TRBV7-2

cdr3_aa: CSAPAVLARGEQFF
clone_size: .
j_call: TRBJ2-1
v_call: TRBV20-1

cdr3_aa: CASMEGEKLFF
clone_size: .
j_call: TRBJ1-4
v_call: TRBV6-2/TRBV6-3

cdr3_aa: CASSLDLTWGQPQHF
clone_size: many
j_call: TRBJ1-5
v_call: TRBV7-2

cdr3_aa: CASRKDRVNDEAFF
clone_size: many
j_call: TRBJ1-1
v_call: TRBV12-3/TRBV12-4

cdr3_aa: CAWSPNGRAPNEQFF
clone_size: .
j_call: TRBJ2-1
v_call: TRBV30

cdr3_aa: CASSRDRGMPQHF
clone_size: many
j_call: TRBJ1-5
v_call: TRBV11-1

cdr3_aa: CASVPGTGPSRYGYTF
clone_size: many
j_call: TRBJ1-2
v_call: TRBV7-2

cdr3_aa: CASSLDGQVGNTEAFF
clone_size: many
j_call: TRBJ1-1
v_call: TRBV7-2